Below, one TCR beta chain is given with its context. Produced via immunoSEQ multiplex PCR; TCRdb's table is partial and in-frame only. The sample records approximately 34,000 clones, 80% to 90% being singletons. The data were taken from a study of blood T cell repertoires in COVID-19. The wider study: From T cells, B-cell-depleted T cells, or PBMCs came the material, which was cDNA or gDNA.

Trimming removed 7 bases from V and 1 base from J, with 18 bases in between. The germline CDR1 and CDR2 sequences are SGHDT and YYEEEE. The CDR3 has 15 residues. V and J are TRBV5-6 and TRBJ2-7; tentatively, D is TRBD1 (6 bases). The sample was peripheral blood. The sequence derives from a man aged 55 to 70 with active COVID-19. CDR3 loop: CASRRSGTRSYEQYF. In DNA form, the CDR3 reads TGTGCCAGCCGCCGTTCCGGGACAAGGTCCTACGAGCAGTACTTC.